This passage covers 8 T cell receptor beta chains from one sample sequenced in a study of tumor-infiltrating lymphocytes in primary liver carcinoma. Between roughly 18 and 30 mg of unsorted bulk tissue served as the source from which RNA and DNA were co-extracted. Production of TCR beta cDNA used about 500 ng total RNA together with a constant-region primer. ARM-PCR, slightly modified, supplied the TCR beta libraries through three nested multiplex PCR rounds. The first two PCR rounds used TRBV1-TRBV30 primers with a Cbeta primer, approximately 10 cycles each. Using its own MiXCR run on the multiplex PCR reads, TCRdb lists one record per CDR3 protein. This table holds about 100,000 distinct CDR3 sequences, 65% to 75% found once. Sequencing used liver tumor tissue from sampling region 2. Subset in this sample: tumor region T2, inferior pole. The receptors originated from a woman in her sixties with primary liver carcinoma and hepatitis B virus infection.

Comment on this clonotype: It is likely a read error, because the conserved phenylalanine at the end of the CDR3 is missing. This rearrangement joins TRBV12-3 or TRBV12-4 to TRBJ1-2; unclear D gene. The length of the CDR3 is 12 residues. V lost 3 bases and J 8 bases, leaving 10 bases between the germline ends. The CDR3 loop is CASSLRAWGYTI. The DNA of the CDR3 is TGTGCCAGCAGTTTGAGAGCCTGGGGCTACACCATC.

In regard to this clonotype: Compared with germline, one end of the junction differs, possibly owing to a read error. The rearrangement joins TRBV28 to TRBJ2-2; D tentatively fits TRBD1 or TRBD2 (5 bases each). The germline CDR1 and CDR2 sequences are MDHEN and SYDVKM. The CDR3 loop spans 14 amino acids. CDR3 in DNA: TGTGCCAGCTGTTGGGGACGGTACACCGGGGAGCTGTTTTTC. This codes for CASCWGRYTGELFF.

For this clonotype: This may stem from a read error, because a much larger clone lies one nucleotide away. This rearrangement joins TRBV4-2 to TRBJ2-2; the match to TRBD2 covers 9 bases. The V gene's germline CDR1 is LGHNA and CDR2 YNFKEQ. This CDR3 is built from 17 residues. This CDR3 reads CASNQQPGGRGTGELFF. The CDR3, as DNA: TGTGCCAGCAACCAACAACCGGGCGGGAGGGGCACCGGGGAGCTGTTTTTT.

The table lists this clonotype with many counts. The rearrangement joins TRBV6-5 to TRBJ2-2; 7 nucleotides align to TRBD1. V shed 6 bases, J shed 1 base, and the junction held 11 bases outside the gene matches. CDR3 length: 17 residues. Germline values: CDR1 MNHEY, CDR2 SVGAGI. The CDR3 coding sequence is TGTGCCAGCAGAGACAGGGCACCCGACTTGAACACCGGGGAGCTGTTTTTT. As protein: CASRDRAPDLNTGELFF.

As regards this clonotype: This could be a read error, since a much larger clone is one nucleotide away. V and J are TRBV4-2 and TRBJ2-3; no clear D. Per the germline V gene, CDR1 is LGHNA and CDR2 is YNFKEQ. The CDR3 covers 13 residues. CDR3 amino acids: CASSQESTDTLYF. CDR3 coding DNA: TGTGCCAGCAGCCAAGAGAGCACAGATACGCTGTATTTT.

This clonotype was detected a few times. The chain carries TRBV29-1 and TRBJ2-6, with a tentative D call TRBD2 (6 bases). V lost 8 bases to trimming and J lost 0 bases, with 17 bases between them. CDR1 is SQVTM and CDR2 is ANQGSEA in the germline V gene. This CDR3 comprises 16 residues. The CDR3 coding sequence is TGCAGCATCCGGGGACTGTGGAGCTCTGGGGCCAACGTCCTGACTTTC. Protein product: CSIRGLWSSGANVLTF. The complete variable domain, with remaining parts taken from reference TRBV29-1 and TRBJ2-6, reads SAVISQKPSRDICQRGTSLTIQCQVDSQVTMMFWYRQQPGQSLTLIATANQGSEATYESGFVIDKFPISRPNLTFSTLTVSNMSPEDSSIYLCSIRGLWSSGANVLTFGAGSRLTVL.

To note about this clonotype: This could be a read error, since a much larger clone is one nucleotide away. The conserved final phenylalanine or tryptophan is absent from the CDR3, which likely points to a read error. The gene calls are TRBV10-2 and TRBJ2-1, with TRBD2 as a possible D gene (5 bases). From germline, CDR1 is WSHSY and CDR2 SAAADI. The ends were cut back, 10 bases at V and 2 bases at J, with 6 bases in the middle. This CDR3 is built from 11 residues. The CDR3 nucleotides read TGCGCCACCGGGACCTACAATGAGCAGTTCTCC. Translated, it gives CATGTYNEQFS.

As to this clonotype: A read error may produce the germline difference seen at one junction end. The rearrangement uses TRBV12-3 or TRBV12-4 and TRBJ1-1; 8 nucleotides match TRBD1. This CDR3 region has 13 residues. The chain's CDR3 is CVSNSQGGTEAFF. The CDR3, as DNA: TGTGTCAGCAACTCACAGGGGGGCACTGAAGCTTTCTTT.